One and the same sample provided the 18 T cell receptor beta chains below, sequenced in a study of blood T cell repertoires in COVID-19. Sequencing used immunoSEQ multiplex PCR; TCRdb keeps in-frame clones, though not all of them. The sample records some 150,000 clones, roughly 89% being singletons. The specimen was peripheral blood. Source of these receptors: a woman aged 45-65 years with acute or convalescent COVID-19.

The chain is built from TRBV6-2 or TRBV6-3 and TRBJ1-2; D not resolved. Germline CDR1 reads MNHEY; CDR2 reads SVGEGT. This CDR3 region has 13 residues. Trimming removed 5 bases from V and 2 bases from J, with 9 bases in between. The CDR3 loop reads CASSTGFNYGYTF. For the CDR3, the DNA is TGTGCCAGCAGTACGGGTTTCAACTATGGCTACACCTTC.

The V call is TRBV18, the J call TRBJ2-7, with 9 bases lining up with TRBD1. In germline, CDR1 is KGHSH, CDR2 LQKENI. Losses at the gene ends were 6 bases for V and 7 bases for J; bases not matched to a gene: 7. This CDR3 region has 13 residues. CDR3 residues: CASSPTGGGEQYF. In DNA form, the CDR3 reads TGTGCCAGCTCCCCGACAGGGGGTGGGGAGCAGTACTTC.

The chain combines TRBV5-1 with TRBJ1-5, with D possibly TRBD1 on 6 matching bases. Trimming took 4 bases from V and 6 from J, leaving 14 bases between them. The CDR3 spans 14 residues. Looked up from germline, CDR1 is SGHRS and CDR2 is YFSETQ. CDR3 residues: CASSRTPGAQPQHF. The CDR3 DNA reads TGCGCCAGCAGCCGGACCCCAGGGGCTCAGCCCCAGCATTTT.

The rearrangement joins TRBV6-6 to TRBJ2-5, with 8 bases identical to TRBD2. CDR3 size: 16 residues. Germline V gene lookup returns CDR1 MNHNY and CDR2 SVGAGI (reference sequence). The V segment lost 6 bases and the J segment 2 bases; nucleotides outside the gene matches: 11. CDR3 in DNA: TGTGCCAGCAGCACCCCTCCTACTAGCGGACAAGAGACCCAGTACTTC. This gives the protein CASSTPPTSGQETQYF.

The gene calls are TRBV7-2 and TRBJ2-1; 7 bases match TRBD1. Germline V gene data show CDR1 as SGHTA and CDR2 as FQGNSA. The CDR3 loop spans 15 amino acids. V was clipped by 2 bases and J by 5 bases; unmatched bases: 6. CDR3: CASSLSTGVNNEQFF. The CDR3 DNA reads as TGTGCCAGCAGCTTAAGTACAGGGGTCAACAATGAGCAGTTCTTC.

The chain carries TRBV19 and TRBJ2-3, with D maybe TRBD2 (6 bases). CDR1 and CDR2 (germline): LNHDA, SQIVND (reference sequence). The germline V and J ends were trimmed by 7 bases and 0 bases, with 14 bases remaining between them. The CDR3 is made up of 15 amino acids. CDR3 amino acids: CASNPRGGSTDTQYF. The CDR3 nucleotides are TGTGCCAGTAACCCACGAGGAGGGAGCACAGATACGCAGTATTTT.

CDR3 DNA sequence: TGTGCCAGCAGCTCGGGACAGGGTTATGGCTACACCTTC. Translating it yields CASSSGQGYGYTF. The chain is built from TRBV9 and TRBJ1-2, with 9 bases that match TRBD1. Germline V lookup: CDR1 SGDLS, CDR2 YYNGEE. J lost 5 bases, V lost 4 bases, and 3 bases had no gene match. This CDR3 region has 13 residues.

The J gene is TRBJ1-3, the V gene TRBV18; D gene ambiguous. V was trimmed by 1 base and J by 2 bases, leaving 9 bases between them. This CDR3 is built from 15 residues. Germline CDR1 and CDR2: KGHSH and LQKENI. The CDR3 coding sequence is TGTGCCAGCTCACCACGGCGGGAAGCTGGAAACACCATATATTTT. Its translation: CASSPRREAGNTIYF.

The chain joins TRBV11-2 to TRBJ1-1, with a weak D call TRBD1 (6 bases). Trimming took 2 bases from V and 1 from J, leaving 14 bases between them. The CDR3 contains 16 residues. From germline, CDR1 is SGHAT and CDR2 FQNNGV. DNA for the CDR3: TGTGCCAGCAGCTTAAGCACAGGGTCCCCGAACACTGAAGCTTTCTTT. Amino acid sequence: CASSLSTGSPNTEAFF. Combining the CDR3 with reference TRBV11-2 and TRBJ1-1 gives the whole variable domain EAGVAQSPRYKIIEKRQSVAFWCNPISGHATLYWYQQILGQGPKLLIQFQNNGVVDDSQLPKDRFSAERLKGVDSTLKIQPAKLEDSAVYLCASSLSTGSPNTEAFFGQGTRLTVV.

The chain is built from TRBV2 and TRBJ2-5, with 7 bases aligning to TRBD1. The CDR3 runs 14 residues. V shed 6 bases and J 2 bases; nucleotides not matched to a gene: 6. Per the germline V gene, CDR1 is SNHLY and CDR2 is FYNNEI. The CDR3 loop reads CASRWTGPQETQYF. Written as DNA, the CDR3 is TGTGCCAGCAGGTGGACAGGCCCTCAAGAGACCCAGTACTTC. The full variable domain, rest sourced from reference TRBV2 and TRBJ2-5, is EPEVTQTPSHQVTQMGQEVILRCVPISNHLYFYWYRQILGQKVEFLVSFYNNEISEKSEIFDDQFSVERPDGSNFTLKIRSTKLEDSAMYFCASRWTGPQETQYFGPGTRLLVL.

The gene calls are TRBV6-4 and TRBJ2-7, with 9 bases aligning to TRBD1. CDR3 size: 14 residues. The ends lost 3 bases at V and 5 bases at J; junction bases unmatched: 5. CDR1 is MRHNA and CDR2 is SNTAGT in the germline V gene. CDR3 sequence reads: CASSEDRGGDEQYF. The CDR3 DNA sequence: TGTGCCAGCAGTGAAGACAGGGGGGGAGACGAGCAGTACTTC.

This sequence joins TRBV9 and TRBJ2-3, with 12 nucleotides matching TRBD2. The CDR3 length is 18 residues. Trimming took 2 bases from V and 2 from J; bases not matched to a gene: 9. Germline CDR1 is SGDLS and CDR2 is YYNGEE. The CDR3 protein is CASSVGLAGGTITDTQYF. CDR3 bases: TGTGCCAGCAGCGTGGGTCTAGCGGGAGGGACGATCACAGATACGCAGTATTTT.

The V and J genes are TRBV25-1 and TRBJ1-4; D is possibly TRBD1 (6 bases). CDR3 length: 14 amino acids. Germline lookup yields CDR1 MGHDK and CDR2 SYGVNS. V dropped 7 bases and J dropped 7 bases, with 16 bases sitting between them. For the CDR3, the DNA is TGTGCCAGCAACTCACAGGGTGGGGCTGAAAAACTGTTTTTT. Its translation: CASNSQGGAEKLFF. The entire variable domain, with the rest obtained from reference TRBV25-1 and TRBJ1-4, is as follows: EADIYQTPRYLVIGTGKKITLECSQTMGHDKMYWYQQDPGMELHLIHYSYGVNSTEKGDLSSESTVSRIRTEHFPLTLESARPSHTSQYLCASNSQGGAEKLFFGSGTQLSVL.

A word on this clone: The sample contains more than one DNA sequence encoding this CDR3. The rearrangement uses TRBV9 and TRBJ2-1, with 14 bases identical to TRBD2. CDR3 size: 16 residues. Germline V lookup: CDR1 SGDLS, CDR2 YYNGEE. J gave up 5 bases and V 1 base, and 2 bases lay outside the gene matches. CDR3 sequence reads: CASSVPTSGRDNEQFF. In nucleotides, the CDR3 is TGTGCCAGCAGCGTACCGACTAGCGGGAGGGACAATGAGCAGTTCTTC.

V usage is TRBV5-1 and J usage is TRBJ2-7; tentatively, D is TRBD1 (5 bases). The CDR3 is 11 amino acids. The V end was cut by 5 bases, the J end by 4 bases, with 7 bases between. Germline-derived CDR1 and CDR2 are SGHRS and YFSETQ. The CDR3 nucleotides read TGCGCCAGCAGGGGGCAGTACGAGCAGTACTTC. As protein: CASRGQYEQYF.

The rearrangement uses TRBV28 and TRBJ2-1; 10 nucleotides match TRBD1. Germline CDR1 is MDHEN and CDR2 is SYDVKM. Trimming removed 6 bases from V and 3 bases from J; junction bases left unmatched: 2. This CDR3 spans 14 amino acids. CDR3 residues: CASRGQGHYNEQFF. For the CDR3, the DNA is TGTGCCAGCAGGGGACAGGGGCACTACAATGAGCAGTTCTTC.

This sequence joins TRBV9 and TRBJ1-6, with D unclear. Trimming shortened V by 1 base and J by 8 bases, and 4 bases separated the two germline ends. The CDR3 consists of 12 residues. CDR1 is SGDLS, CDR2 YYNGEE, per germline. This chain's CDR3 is CASSVRDSPLHF. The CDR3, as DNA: TGTGCCAGCAGCGTACGGGATTCACCCCTCCACTTT. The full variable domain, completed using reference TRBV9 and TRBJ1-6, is DSGVTQTPKHLITATGQRVTLRCSPRSGDLSVYWYQQSLDQGLQFLIQYYNGEERAKGNILERFSAQQFPDLHSELNLSSLELGDSALYFCASSVRDSPLHFGNGTRLTVT.

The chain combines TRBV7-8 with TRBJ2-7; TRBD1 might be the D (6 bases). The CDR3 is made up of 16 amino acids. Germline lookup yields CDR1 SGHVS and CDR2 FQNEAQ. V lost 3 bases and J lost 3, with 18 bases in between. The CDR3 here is CASSLDNRVPHYEQYF. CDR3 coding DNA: TGTGCCAGCAGCTTGGATAACAGGGTCCCTCACTACGAGCAGTACTTC.